This TCR beta chain was documented in a study of CD8 T cells in Susac syndrome. Turning to this clonotype: Its antigen is undetermined.

CDR1 and CDR2 from the germline V gene are SGDLS and YYNGEE. The CDR3 is 16 residues long. V trimming: 0 bases; J trimming: 5 bases; junction bases outside the gene matches: 4. Random hexamers were used to reverse transcribe an amount of about 0.45 to 1 ug RNA. Multiplex PCR with immunoSEQ amplified the TCR beta CDR3 across 54 Vbeta and 13 Jbeta. TCRdb itself ran the immunoSEQ multiplex PCR reads through MiXCR, one entry per CDR3 protein. The sample shows 100,000 to 150,000 distinct CDR3 sequences, 90% to 95% of them seen only once. Study findings and constraints: It was acknowledged in the study that the number of individuals who were included in its TCR sequencing and HLA analysis was relatively small.

CD8+ and CD4+ T cells circulating in blood were sequenced for TCR beta. The sample comprised CD8+ T cells from PBMCs. This TCR was sampled from a human donor with multiple sclerosis. This chain uses TRBV9 with TRBJ2-2; 10 nucleotides agree with TRBD2. This CDR3 is CASSVALAGVTGELFF. In DNA form, the CDR3 reads TGTGCCAGCAGCGTAGCGCTAGCGGGAGTTACCGGGGAGCTGTTTTTT.